This record looks at one T cell receptor beta chain sequence and its context. The CDR3 extends over 17 amino acids. Looked up from germline, CDR1 is SGDLS and CDR2 is YYNGEE. V gave up 3 bases and J gave up 7 bases; unmatched junction bases: 13. Sequencing used immunoSEQ multiplex PCR; TCRdb keeps in-frame clones, though not all of them. The table has about 40,000 clones, more than 85% seen once. This record belongs to a study of T cell changes during pregnancy in multiple sclerosis. This receptor was obtained from a female donor with multiple sclerosis, enrolled in a pregnancy study. The chain uses TRBV9 and TRBJ2-1; 10 positions match TRBD1. This sample comprised CD8+ T cells from peripheral blood mononuclear cells, obtained in the first trimester of pregnancy. CDR3 bases: TGTGCCAGCAGCGACAGGGGGGGGACAGGGGTTGGAAATGAGCAGTTCTTC. Translation gives CASSDRGGTGVGNEQFF.